The source of this T cell receptor beta chain is a study of cytomegalovirus exposure and HLA in healthy donors. About the research overall: Of a few hundred genotyped donors, about 81% grouped in the Caucasian-associated ancestry cluster.

Donors were nominally healthy when sampled, though unrecorded immune exposures were likely. About this clone itself: Antigen unknown.

PCR used 60 Vbeta primers and 13 Jbeta primers. Clones were read by immunoSEQ multiplex PCR, and TCRdb kept only the in-frame ones, dropping some. The sample holds about 180,000 clones, roughly 80% seen once. V lost 3 bases to trimming and J lost 9 bases; unmatched junction nucleotides: 8. In germline, CDR1 is SGDLS, CDR2 YYNGEE. This CDR3 contains 15 residues. Findings of the study overall: Prior analysis indicated that the majority of TCR beta V segments exhibited productivity approximately 90% or approximately 30% of the time. Accurate HLA-A and HLA-B prediction from TCR beta sequences was reported for most subjects.

The genes are TRBV9 and TRBJ1-6, with 8 bases lining up with TRBD1. The material sequenced was PBMCs. This TCR came from a man in his forties in good health and CMV-seronegative. In DNA form, the CDR3 reads TGTGCCAGCAGCGGAATACAGGGGGGAGGTTCACCCCTCCACTTT. As protein: CASSGIQGGGSPLHF.